This TCR beta chain was profiled in a study of T-cell reconstitution after alpha-beta-depleted transplantation in children. Study results and caveats: Several hundred graft clones that had expanded were reportedly the source of alpha-beta T cells about two months after transplant. A year post-transplant, T-cell counts and diversity derived mostly from newly produced T cells. It was surviving recipient T cells and thymic progenitors that gave some patients high TCRbeta diversity at day 60.

As it was prepared, the TCRbeta library received unique molecular identifiers. TCRdb re-called the PCR reads through MiXCR, storing one row per CDR3 protein. Here the sample spans about 580,000 distinct CDR3 sequences, 20% to 25% being singletons. Trimming removed 1 base from V and 4 bases from J, with 2 bases in between. The CDR3 consists of 12 residues. Germline CDR1 is SGHTA and CDR2 is FQGNSA. This clonotype was seen at least ten times. Its antigen is not identified. The rearrangement links TRBV7-2 to TRBJ1-3, with D uncertain. The origin of this receptor is a boy under two years old who had a stem cell transplant for acute myeloid leukemia, so the T cells may come from the graft donor. This material consisted of PBMCs, mostly from graft donor cells, taken 360 days after TCRalphabeta/CD19-depleted stem cell transplant. The CDR3 DNA follows: TGTGCCAGCAGCTTAGTGGGAAACACCATATATTTT. Translating gives CASSLVGNTIYF.